This TCR beta chain stems from a study of cytotoxic CD8 clonotypes in ibrutinib-treated CLL. Profiled with immunoSEQ multiplex PCR; TCRdb holds only in-frame clones, not every one. The sample holds around 310,000 clones, approximately 80% seen once. Germline CDR1 is SGHVS and CDR2 is FNYEAQ. The CDR3 sequence is 15 residues long. V was shortened by 0 bases and J by 2 bases, with 11 bases between the two germline ends. V gene TRBV7-6 combines with J gene TRBJ2-7, with unresolved D. The TCR originated in a human donor with chronic lymphocytic leukemia. The sequencing here drew on PBMCs, taken before ibrutinib treatment. The CDR3 sequence is CASSLAVGPTYEQYF. The CDR3 region has the DNA TGTGCCAGCAGCTTAGCGGTCGGCCCAACCTACGAGCAGTACTTC.